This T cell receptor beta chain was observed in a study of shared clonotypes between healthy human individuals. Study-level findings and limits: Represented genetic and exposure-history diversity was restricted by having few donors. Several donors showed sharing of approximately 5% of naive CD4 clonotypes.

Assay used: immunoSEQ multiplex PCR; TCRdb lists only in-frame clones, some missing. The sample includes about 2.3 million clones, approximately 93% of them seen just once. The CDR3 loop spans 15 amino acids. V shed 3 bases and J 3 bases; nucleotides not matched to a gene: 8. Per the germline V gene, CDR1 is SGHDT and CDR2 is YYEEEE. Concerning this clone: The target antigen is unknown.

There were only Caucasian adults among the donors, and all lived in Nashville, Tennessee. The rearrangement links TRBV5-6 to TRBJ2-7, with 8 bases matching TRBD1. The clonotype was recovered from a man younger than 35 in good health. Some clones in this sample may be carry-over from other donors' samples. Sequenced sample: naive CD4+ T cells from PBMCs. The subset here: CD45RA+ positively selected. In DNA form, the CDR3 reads TGTGCCAGCAGCTCTTTCGGACAGGGAGGCTACGAGCAGTACTTC. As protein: CASSSFGQGGYEQYF.